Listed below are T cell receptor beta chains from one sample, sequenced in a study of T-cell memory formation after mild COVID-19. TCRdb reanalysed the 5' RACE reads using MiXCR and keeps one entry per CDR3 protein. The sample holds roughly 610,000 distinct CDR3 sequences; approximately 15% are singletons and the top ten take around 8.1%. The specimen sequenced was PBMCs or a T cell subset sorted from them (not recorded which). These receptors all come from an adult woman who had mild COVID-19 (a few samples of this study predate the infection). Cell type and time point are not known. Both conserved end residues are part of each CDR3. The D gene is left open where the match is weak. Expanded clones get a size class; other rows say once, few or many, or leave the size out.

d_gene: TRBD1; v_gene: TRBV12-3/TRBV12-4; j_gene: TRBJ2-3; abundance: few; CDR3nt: TGTGCCAGCAGTTTAGGTTTTGGGACAGGGGGATCCACAGATACGCAGTATTTT; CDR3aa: CASSLGFGTGGSTDTQYF
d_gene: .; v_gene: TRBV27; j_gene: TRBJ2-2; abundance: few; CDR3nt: TGTGCCAGCAGTATTAACACCGGGGAGCTGTTTTTT; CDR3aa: CASSINTGELFF
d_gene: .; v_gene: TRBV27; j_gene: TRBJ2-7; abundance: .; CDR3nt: TGTGCCAGCAGCCAGGATGAGGGGTCCTACGAGCAGTACTTC; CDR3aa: CASSQDEGSYEQYF
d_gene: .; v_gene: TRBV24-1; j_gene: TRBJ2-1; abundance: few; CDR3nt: TGTGCCACCAGTGACCCAACAGGGTCCTACAATGAGCAGTTCTTC; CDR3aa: CATSDPTGSYNEQFF
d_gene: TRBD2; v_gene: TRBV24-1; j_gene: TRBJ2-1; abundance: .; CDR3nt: TGTGCCACCAGCAAGACTAGCGGGGCTAGCTACAATGAGCAGTTCTTC; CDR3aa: CATSKTSGASYNEQFF
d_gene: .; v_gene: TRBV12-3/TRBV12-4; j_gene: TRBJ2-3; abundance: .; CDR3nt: TGTGCCAGCACCCTTAGGGGGATCGTGGGCACAGATACGCAGTATTTT; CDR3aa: CASTLRGIVGTDTQYF
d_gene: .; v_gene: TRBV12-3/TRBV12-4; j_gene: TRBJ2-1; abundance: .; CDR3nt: TGTGCCAGCACCACGGATGGAAATGAGCAGTTCTTC; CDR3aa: CASTTDGNEQFF
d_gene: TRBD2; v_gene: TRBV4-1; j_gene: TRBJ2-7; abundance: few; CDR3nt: TGCGCCAGCAGCCTGGTCGGGGAGGGGTACGAGCAGTACTTC; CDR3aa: CASSLVGEGYEQYF
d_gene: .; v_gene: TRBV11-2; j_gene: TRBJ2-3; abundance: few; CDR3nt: TGTGCCAGCAGCCAGCAGGGACTTCCCCAGGATACGCAGTATTTT; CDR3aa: CASSQQGLPQDTQYF
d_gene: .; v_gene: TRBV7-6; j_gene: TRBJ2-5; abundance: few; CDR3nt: TGTGCCAGCAGCCCTCTCGAGACCCAGTACTTC; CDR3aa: CASSPLETQYF
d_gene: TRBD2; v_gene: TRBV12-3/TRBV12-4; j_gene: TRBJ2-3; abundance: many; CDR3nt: TGTGCCAGCAGTTTGGGGACTAGCGGAGATACGCAGTATTTT; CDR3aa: CASSLGTSGDTQYF
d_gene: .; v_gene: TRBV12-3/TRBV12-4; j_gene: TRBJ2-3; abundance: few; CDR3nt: TGTGCCAGCACCCGGCGGAGAGATACGCAGTATTTT; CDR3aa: CASTRRRDTQYF
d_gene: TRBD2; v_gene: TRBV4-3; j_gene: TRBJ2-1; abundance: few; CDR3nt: TGCGCCAGCAGCCAAGCAGCGGGGCTTTGGAAGGAGCAGTTCTTC; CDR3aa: CASSQAAGLWKEQFF
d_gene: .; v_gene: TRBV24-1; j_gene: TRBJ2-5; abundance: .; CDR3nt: TGTGCCACCAGTGATTTGCCTTCGGGGCAAGAGACCCAGTACTTC; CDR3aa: CATSDLPSGQETQYF
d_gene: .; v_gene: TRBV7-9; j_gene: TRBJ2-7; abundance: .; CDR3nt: TGTGCCAGCAACGATCAGGAACCCTACGAGCAGTACTTC; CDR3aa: CASNDQEPYEQYF